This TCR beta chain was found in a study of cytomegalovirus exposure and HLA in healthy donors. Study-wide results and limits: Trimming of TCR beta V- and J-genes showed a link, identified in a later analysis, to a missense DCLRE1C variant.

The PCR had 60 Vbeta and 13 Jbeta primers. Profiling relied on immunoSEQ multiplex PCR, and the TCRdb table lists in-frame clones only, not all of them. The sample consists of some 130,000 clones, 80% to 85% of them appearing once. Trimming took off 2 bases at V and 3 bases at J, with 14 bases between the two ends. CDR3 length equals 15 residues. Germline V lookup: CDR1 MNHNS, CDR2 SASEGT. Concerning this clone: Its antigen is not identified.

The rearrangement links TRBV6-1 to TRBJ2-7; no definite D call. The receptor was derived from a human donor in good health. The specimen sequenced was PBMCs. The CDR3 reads CASSERLGFFYEQYF. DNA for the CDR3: TGTGCCAGCAGTGAAAGATTGGGCTTTTTCTACGAGCAGTACTTC.